The 2 T cell receptor beta chains below come from one sample, sequenced in a study of T cells after yellow fever vaccination. One entry per CDR3 protein, called by TCRdb with MiXCR from the 5' RACE reads. Among tens of thousands of distinct CDR3 sequences listed, about 7.3% were seen once. The input for sequencing was CD8+ T cells sorted from PBMCs, taken about 10 days after the first yellow fever vaccination. Every receptor here comes from a man aged 18-30 years who received the YFV17D yellow fever vaccine.

The J gene is TRBJ2-3, the V gene TRBV3-1, with TRBD2 as a possible D gene (5 bases). This CDR3 spans 17 amino acids. CDR1 and CDR2 (germline): LGHDT, YNNKEL (reference sequence). V gave up 7 bases and J gave up 2 bases, with 22 bases separating them. CDR3 protein: CASTQEVPPTPTDTQYF. CDR3 in DNA: TGTGCCAGCACCCAGGAGGTCCCTCCAACCCCCACAGATACGCAGTATTTT.

This clonotype was observed at least ten times. The CDR3 coding sequence is TGCGCCAGCAGCCAAGGTCAAGCGGGGGGAGGCACCGGGGAGCTGTTTTTT. Its translation is CASSQGQAGGGTGELFF. The chain combines TRBV4-1 with TRBJ2-2; 9 bases match TRBD2. The CDR3 runs 17 residues. Trimming cost V 1 base and J 4 bases; bases outside gene matches: 7. The germline CDR1 and CDR2 sequences are MGHRA and YSYEKL.